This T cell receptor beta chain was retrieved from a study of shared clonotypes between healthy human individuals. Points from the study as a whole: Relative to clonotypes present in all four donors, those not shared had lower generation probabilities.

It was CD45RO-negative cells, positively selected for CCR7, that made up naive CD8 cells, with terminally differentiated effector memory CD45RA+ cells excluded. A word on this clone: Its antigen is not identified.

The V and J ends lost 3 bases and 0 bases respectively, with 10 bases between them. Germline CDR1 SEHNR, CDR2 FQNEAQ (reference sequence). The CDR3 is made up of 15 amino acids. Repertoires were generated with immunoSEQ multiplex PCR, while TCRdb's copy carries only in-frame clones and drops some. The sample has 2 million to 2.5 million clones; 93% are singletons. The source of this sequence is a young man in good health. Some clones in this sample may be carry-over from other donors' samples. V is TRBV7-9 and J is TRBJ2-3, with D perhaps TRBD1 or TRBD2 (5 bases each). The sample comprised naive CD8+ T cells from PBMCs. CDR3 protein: CASSFDGTSTDTQYF. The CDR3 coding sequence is TGTGCCAGCAGCTTCGACGGGACGAGCACAGATACGCAGTATTTT.